The 10 T cell receptor beta chains presented below share a single source sample, sequenced in a study of cytomegalovirus exposure and HLA in healthy donors. It was with 60 Vbeta and 13 Jbeta primers that the PCR ran. Here immunoSEQ multiplex PCR was the method, and the copy in TCRdb shows in-frame clones only, minus some. The repertoire has some 120,000 clones, around 86% of them found once; the top ten carry around 2.2%. Sequenced material: PBMCs. The source is a woman in her forties in good health and CMV-seronegative.

The chain uses TRBV2 and TRBJ2-7, with D possibly TRBD1 on 6 matching bases. CDR1 and CDR2 from the germline V gene are SNHLY and FYNNEI. The ends were cut back, 10 bases at V and 1 base at J, with 14 bases in the middle. This CDR3 has 13 amino acids. The CDR3 spells CAIQSQGSYEQYF. In nucleotides, the CDR3 is TGTGCCATCCAGAGCCAGGGGTCCTACGAGCAGTACTTC.

The chain couples TRBV10-2 to TRBJ1-1; D gene ambiguous. With 5 bases removed from V and 2 bases from J, the gap between germline ends came to 6 bases. CDR3 length equals 12 residues. Germline CDR1 and CDR2: WSHSY and SAAADI. CDR3 DNA: TGCGCCAGCAGTAACAGCAACACTGAAGCTTTCTTT. Its translation: CASSNSNTEAFF.

The count of this clone is one. V usage is TRBV4-1 and J usage is TRBJ1-4; the match to TRBD1 covers 9 bases. The CDR3 is 15 amino acids. Trimming at V came to 2 bases and at J to 5 bases, leaving 3 bases not matched to a gene. Germline V CDR1 and CDR2: MGHRA, YSYEKL. The CDR3 DNA follows: TGCGCCAGCAGCCAACGACAGGGGGAGAATGAAAAACTGTTTTTT. This sequence encodes CASSQRQGENEKLFF.

V gene TRBV11-2 combines with J gene TRBJ1-2; maybe TRBD1 (6 bases). Germline CDR1 reads SGHAT; CDR2 reads FQNNGV. This CDR3 is built from 15 residues. Trimming removed 2 bases from V and 2 bases from J, with 12 bases in between. Written as DNA, the CDR3 is TGTGCCAGCAGCTTAATCCAGGGGACAAACTATGGCTACACCTTC. It translates to CASSLIQGTNYGYTF. The full variable domain, in which reference TRBV11-2 and TRBJ1-2 provide the parts outside the CDR3, is EAGVAQSPRYKIIEKRQSVAFWCNPISGHATLYWYQQILGQGPKLLIQFQNNGVVDDSQLPKDRFSAERLKGVDSTLKIQPAKLEDSAVYLCASSLIQGTNYGYTFGSGTRLTVV.

This clone was seen only once. The CDR3 DNA reads as TGTGCCAGCAGCTTGAGCGGAGCCCAAGAGACCCAGTACTTC. Amino acid sequence: CASSLSGAQETQYF. This chain connects TRBV13 to TRBJ2-5, with a tentative D call TRBD2 (5 bases). Between the trimmed V and J ends, which lost 3 bases and 1 base, there was a span of 9 bases. Germline CDR1 reads PRHDT; CDR2 reads FYEKMQ (reference sequence). The CDR3 loop spans 14 amino acids. Full variable domain (outside the CDR3, taken from reference TRBV13 and TRBJ2-5): AAGVIQSPRHLIKEKRETATLKCYPIPRHDTVYWYQQGPGQDPQFLISFYEKMQSDKGSIPDRFSAQQFSDYHSELNMSSLELGDSALYFCASSLSGAQETQYFGPGTRLLVL.

Only a few counts were recorded for this clone. This chain joins TRBV7-7 and TRBJ2-1, with unresolved D. CDR1 and CDR2 from the germline V gene are SSHAT and FNYEAQ (reference sequence). V lost 1 base and J lost 0, with 7 bases in between. The CDR3 has 15 amino acids. CDR3 DNA: TGTGCCAGCAGCTTAGAATCTAGCTCCTACAATGAGCAGTTCTTC. It yields the protein CASSLESSSYNEQFF. Variable domain in full (rest from reference TRBV7-7 and TRBJ2-1): GAGVSQSPRYKVTKRGQDVTLRCDPISSHATLYWYQQALGQGPEFLTYFNYEAQPDKSGLPSDRFSAERPEGSISTLTIQRTEQRDSAMYRCASSLESSSYNEQFFGPGTRLTVL.

The V and J genes are TRBV6-5 and TRBJ2-2; D call uncertain. The CDR3 contains 15 residues. Trimming pared 5 bases from V and 3 bases from J, leaving 13 bases between. Germline V lookup: CDR1 MNHEY, CDR2 SVGAGI. The CDR3 sequence is CASSPRSSDTGELFF. The CDR3 nucleotides read TGTGCCAGCAGTCCAAGGAGCTCGGACACCGGGGAGCTGTTTTTT.

The rearrangement links TRBV9 to TRBJ1-1; D is uncertain. CDR3 length equals 12 residues. CDR1 and CDR2 from the germline V gene are SGDLS and YYNGEE. With 3 bases removed from V and 4 bases from J, the gap between germline ends came to 7 bases. The CDR3 coding sequence is TGTGCCAGCAGCGCGGTTGGCACTGAAGCTTTCTTT. The encoded protein is CASSAVGTEAFF.

The genes are TRBV5-1 and TRBJ2-5, with 7 bases fitting TRBD1. Germline assignment: CDR1 SGHRS and CDR2 YFSETQ. V gave up 2 bases and J gave up 5 bases; unmatched junction bases: 6. The CDR3 has 14 residues. CDR3 residues: CASSFDREMETQYF. The CDR3 nucleotides are TGCGCCAGCAGCTTTGACAGGGAGATGGAGACCCAGTACTTC.

This sequence joins TRBV5-1 and TRBJ2-7; 7 nucleotides agree with TRBD2. Looked up from germline, CDR1 is SGHRS and CDR2 is YFSETQ. There are 15 residues in the CDR3. After removal of 0 bases from V and 3 bases from J, the junction contained 6 bases not matched to a gene. CDR3 amino acids: CASSLAGPSGYEQYF. The CDR3 coding sequence is TGCGCCAGCAGCTTGGCCGGACCTAGCGGCTACGAGCAGTACTTC.